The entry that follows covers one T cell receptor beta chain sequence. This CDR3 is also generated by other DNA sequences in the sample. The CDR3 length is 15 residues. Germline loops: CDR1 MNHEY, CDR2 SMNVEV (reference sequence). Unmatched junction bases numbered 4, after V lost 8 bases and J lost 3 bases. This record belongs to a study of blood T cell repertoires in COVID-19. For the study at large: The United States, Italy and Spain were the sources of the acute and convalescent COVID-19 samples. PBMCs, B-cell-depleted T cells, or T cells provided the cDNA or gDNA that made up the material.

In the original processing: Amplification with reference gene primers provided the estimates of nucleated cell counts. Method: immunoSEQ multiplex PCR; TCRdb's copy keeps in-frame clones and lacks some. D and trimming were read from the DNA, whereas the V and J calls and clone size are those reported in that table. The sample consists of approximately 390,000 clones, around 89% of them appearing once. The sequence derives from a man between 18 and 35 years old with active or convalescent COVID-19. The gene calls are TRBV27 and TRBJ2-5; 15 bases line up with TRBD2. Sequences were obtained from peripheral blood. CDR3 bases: TGTGCCAGCGGGGGACTAGCGGGGGGAGAAGAGACCCAGTACTTC. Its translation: CASGGLAGGEETQYF.